A selection of T cell receptor beta chains follows, all from one sample in a study of OX40 agonist ivuxolimab in advanced cancers. Only in-frame clones appear in the TCRdb table, and some are missing; sequencing was by immunoSEQ multiplex PCR. The sample has some 49,000 clones, 60% to 80% seen once. The sample here was CD4+ or CD8+ T cells sorted from blood, taken in a trial of the OX40 agonist ivuxolimab. All receptors derive from an adult with an advanced solid tumor such as melanoma, head and neck, liver or kidney cancer. CDR3s include the opening cysteine and the closing phenylalanine or tryptophan. Fields, in order: D gene, J gene, clone size, V gene, CDR3 DNA, CDR3 protein. D genes are given only for firm matches. Expanded clones get a size class; other rows say once, few or many, or leave the size out.

>.|TRBJ1-5|.|TRBV18
TGTGCCAGCTCATCACGTACCCCAGCAAGTAATCAGCCCCAGCATTTT
CASSSRTPASNQPQHF
>TRBD1|TRBJ1-1|.|TRBV19
TGTGCCAGTACCCTCCTTCAGGGGGCGGGCACTGAAGCTTTCTTT
CASTLLQGAGTEAFF
>.|TRBJ1-2|.|TRBV19
TGTGCCAGTAGTATTGGGTCCCAGGCAATTCACTATGGCTACACCTTC
CASSIGSQAIHYGYTF
>.|TRBJ2-6|.|TRBV7-2
TGTGCCAGCAGCTCCTACTCTGGGGCCAACGTCCTGACTTTC
CASSSYSGANVLTF
>.|TRBJ2-3|once|TRBV6-5
TGTGCCAGCAGTTCATCGTCGGATACGCAGTATTTT
CASSSSSDTQYF
>.|TRBJ1-6|.|TRBV6-5
TGTGCCAGCAGTGCGGGACCCTATAATTCACCCCTCCACTTT
CASSAGPYNSPLHF
>.|TRBJ1-1|.|TRBV7-9
TGTGCCAGCAGCTTAAGGGGTCGGGGGAACACTGAAGCTTTCTTT
CASSLRGRGNTEAFF
>.|TRBJ2-2|large|TRBV5-1
TGCGCCAGCAGCCTAGGGACTACCGGGGAGCTGTTTTTT
CASSLGTTGELFF
>.|TRBJ1-3|.|TRBV7-2
TGTGCCAGCAGCTTAAGTGTTCGGGGGGCCGGAAACACCATATATTTT
CASSLSVRGAGNTIYF
>.|TRBJ2-1|few|TRBV6-5
TGTGCCAGCAGCGACGATACTAGGGAATCTTTTGAGCAGTTCTTC
CASSDDTRESFEQFF
>.|TRBJ2-2|.|TRBV29-1
TGCAGCGTTTCTGGAAGCGGATACACCGGGGAGCTGTTTTTT
CSVSGSGYTGELFF
>.|TRBJ2-3|.|TRBV11-2
TGTGCCAGCAGCTTAAAACAACAGGGAGACCCAGATACGCAGTATTTT
CASSLKQQGDPDTQYF
>.|TRBJ2-7|.|TRBV7-9
TGTGCCAGCAGCTTGTCAGGGGTCAACTACGAGCAGTACTTC
CASSLSGVNYEQYF
>.|TRBJ2-4|once|TRBV7-6
TGTGCCAGCAGCTTTAATGAAGAGAACATTCAGTACTTC
CASSFNEENIQYF
>.|TRBJ2-3|.|TRBV7-6
TGTGCCAGCAGCCCAGAGGGAGATCGGGGTACGCAGTATTTT
CASSPEGDRGTQYF
>.|TRBJ2-7|few|TRBV6-1
TGTGCCAGCAACCCGGACCACGAGCAGTACTTC
CASNPDHEQYF
>.|TRBJ1-4|.|TRBV7-9
TGTGCCAGCAGCTTATCTCCGTTCGAACTGTTTTTT
CASSLSPFELFF
>TRBD1|TRBJ1-3|.|TRBV18
TGTGCCAGCTCACGAACATCCGGGACAGACTCTGGAAACACCATATATTTT
CASSRTSGTDSGNTIYF
>.|TRBJ1-5|once|TRBV27
TGTGCCATTTCACAGGGAAGGAATCAGCCCCAGCATTTT
CAISQGRNQPQHF
>.|TRBJ2-7|.|TRBV4-1
TGCGCCAGCAGCCAAGTCTCGGACGGAACCTACGAGCAGTACTTC
CASSQVSDGTYEQYF
>.|TRBJ2-7|.|TRBV11-2
TGTGCCAGCAGCTTAGTCGGCAGGGGGGGCGAGCAGTACTTC
CASSLVGRGGEQYF
>.|TRBJ1-1|few|TRBV5-5
TGTGCCAGCAGCCTCAATCTCCCAGGGTTCACTGAAGCTTTCTTT
CASSLNLPGFTEAFF
>TRBD2|TRBJ2-5|few|TRBV7-2
TGTGCCAGCAGCTTAGATCCTGCGGGGGGGACGCGCGAGACCCAGTACTTC
CASSLDPAGGTRETQYF
>.|TRBJ2-7|once|TRBV13
TGTGCCAGCAGCCCCCGTACCTCCTCCTACGAGCAGTACTTC
CASSPRTSSYEQYF
>TRBD1|TRBJ1-2|.|TRBV5-4
TGTGCCAGCAGCTTCGGGCAGGGGGCTAACTATGGCTACACCTTC
CASSFGQGANYGYTF
>TRBD2|TRBJ2-2|.|TRBV11-3
TGTGCCAGCAGCCCCCCGGCTAGCGGGAGAAACACCGGGGAGCTGTTTTTT
CASSPPASGRNTGELFF
>.|TRBJ2-3|once|TRBV27
TGTGCCAGCAGTCGGCAGCTCGTCGGGACAGATACGCAGTATTTT
CASSRQLVGTDTQYF
>.|TRBJ2-1|once|TRBV4-3
TGCGCCAGCAGCCAAGATGTTAAGGGGGAATCTGAGCAGTTCTTC
CASSQDVKGESEQFF
>.|TRBJ2-1|.|TRBV4-1
TGCGCCAGCAGCCAGCAGGGAACACACAATGAGCAGTTCTTC
CASSQQGTHNEQFF
>.|TRBJ2-1|once|TRBV29-1
TGCAGCGTTGCGAGGGAGTACAATGAGCAGTTCTTC
CSVAREYNEQFF
>TRBD2|TRBJ2-3|.|TRBV2
TGTGCCAGCAGTGAACGACTAGCGGGTTTCACAGATACGCAGTATTTT
CASSERLAGFTDTQYF
>.|TRBJ1-3|.|TRBV21-1
TGTGCCAGCGTGTTTACAGGTATCTACAGCTCTGGAAACACCATATATTTT
CASVFTGIYSSGNTIYF
>.|TRBJ2-7|.|TRBV19
TGTGCCAGTAGTAGACCGAACAGGGGAGGCTACGAGCAGTACTTC
CASSRPNRGGYEQYF
>.|TRBJ2-7|.|TRBV7-9
TGTGCCAGCAGCTTGTTGAACAACTCCTACGAGCAGTACTTC
CASSLLNNSYEQYF
>.|TRBJ2-1|.|TRBV9
TGTGCCAGCAGCGTAGACCCCCGGTCCTACAATGAGCAGTTCTTC
CASSVDPRSYNEQFF
>.|TRBJ2-7|once|TRBV5-1
TGCGCCAGCAGCCTATTGGACGAATCCTACGAGCAGTACTTC
CASSLLDESYEQYF
>.|TRBJ1-1|.|TRBV6-5
TGTGCCAGCAGCCCCTTCGATTGGGACACTGAAGCTTTCTTT
CASSPFDWDTEAFF
>.|TRBJ2-2|.|TRBV19
TGTGCCACCACTCGGGGGAAATACACCGGGGAGCTGTTTTTT
CATTRGKYTGELFF
>.|TRBJ2-7|.|TRBV16
TGTGCCAGCAGCTCACACCCCCCGCAGGGCGAGCAGTACTTC
CASSSHPPQGEQYF
>TRBD1|TRBJ2-7|.|TRBV5-1
TGCGCCAGCAGCTTAGCAGGGGGCCACGAGCAGTACTTC
CASSLAGGHEQYF
>.|TRBJ2-7|.|TRBV28
TGTGCCAGCAGTTTCGAGGACTCCTACGAGCAGTACTTC
CASSFEDSYEQYF
>.|TRBJ1-2|few|TRBV5-4
TGTGCCAGCAGCTTGGACACCGACGGCTACACCTTC
CASSLDTDGYTF
>.|TRBJ2-7|.|TRBV4-2
TGTGCCAGCAGCCAAGGGGCGGGAAGGGGCGAGCAGTACTTC
CASSQGAGRGEQYF
>.|TRBJ1-1|.|TRBV27
TGTGCCAGTCTCAGATTGGGAATGAACACTGAAGCTTTCTTT
CASLRLGMNTEAFF
>.|TRBJ1-1|few|TRBV6-5
TGTGCCAGTCGTACAGGGCCCCACACTGAAGCTTTCTTT
CASRTGPHTEAFF